What follows are 22 T cell receptor beta chains derived from one specimen sequenced in a study of T cells in tumors after PD-1 blockade. Some clones are missing from TCRdb's copy, which holds only in-frame ones; the method was immunoSEQ multiplex PCR. The sample contains about 15,000 clones, approximately 73% of which appear only once. The material was tumor tissue, obtained after anti-PD-1 treatment. The receptor source for this set is a human donor with cutaneous squamous cell carcinoma.

V and J are TRBV6-5 and TRBJ2-7, with 11 bases that match TRBD2. This CDR3 has 14 amino acids. Germline assignment: CDR1 MNHEY and CDR2 SVGAGI. J gave up 3 bases and V 10 bases, and 8 bases lay outside the gene matches. The CDR3 is CAITGTSGLYEQYF. Here the CDR3 DNA reads TGTGCCATCACGGGGACTAGCGGCCTCTACGAGCAGTACTTC.

The V and J genes are TRBV6-5 and TRBJ2-1, with 9 bases identical to TRBD1. V lost 8 bases to trimming and J lost 8 bases; unmatched junction nucleotides: 10. The CDR3 covers 14 residues. CDR1 is MNHEY and CDR2 is SVGAGI in the germline V gene. CDR3 nucleotides: TGTGCCAGCGGGGGACAGGGTTTTTGGGATGAGCAGTTCTTC. This sequence encodes CASGGQGFWDEQFF.

V and J are TRBV2 and TRBJ1-1; TRBD1 agrees at 9 bases. Trimming at V came to 8 bases and at J to 4 bases, leaving 5 bases not matched to a gene. This CDR3 region has 13 residues. CDR1 and CDR2 from the germline V gene are SNHLY and FYNNEI. The CDR3 here is CASGRQGGTEAFF. CDR3 bases: TGTGCCAGCGGACGACAGGGGGGCACTGAAGCTTTCTTT.

This clone was picked up a small number of times. The J gene is TRBJ2-5, the V gene TRBV5-4; D possibly uses TRBD1 or TRBD2 (5 bases each). Looked up from germline, CDR1 is SGHNT and CDR2 is YYREEE (reference sequence). V lost 4 bases and J lost 5, with 18 bases in between. The CDR3 is 15 amino acids. This chain's CDR3 is CASSLGTPTFETQYF. The CDR3 nucleotides are TGTGCCAGCAGCCTCGGGACGCCGACCTTCGAGACCCAGTACTTC.

V is TRBV15 and J is TRBJ2-3, with 15 bases aligning to TRBD2. CDR1 LNHNV and CDR2 YYDKDF come from the germline V gene (reference sequence). V lost 1 base, J lost 3 bases, and 5 bases stayed unmatched. This CDR3 is built from 18 residues. The CDR3 nucleotides are TGTGCCACCAGCAGAGCCGGACTAGCGGGAGGGAGGACAGATACGCAGTATTTT. Its protein product is CATSRAGLAGGRTDTQYF.

The chain employs TRBV4-1 and TRBJ2-6; D unclear. The germline V and J ends were trimmed by 0 bases and 1 base, with 4 bases remaining between them. The CDR3 runs 15 residues. Germline values: CDR1 MGHRA, CDR2 YSYEKL. The CDR3, as DNA: TGCGCCAGCAGCCAAGACAGGTCTGGGGCCAACGTCCTGACTTTC. It yields the protein CASSQDRSGANVLTF.

This rearrangement joins TRBV10-3 to TRBJ1-2; TRBD1 is a possible D gene (6 bases). Germline CDR1 is ENHRY and CDR2 is SYGVKD. This CDR3 comprises 16 residues. V was clipped by 6 bases and J by 4 bases, with 21 bases between them. CDR3 DNA: TGTGCCATCAGCGGGGAGGCGGGGGCGTCACTCTATGGCTACACCTTC. Its translation is CAISGEAGASLYGYTF.

This chain uses TRBV6-5 with TRBJ1-6; 7 bases agree with TRBD1. Per the germline V gene, CDR1 is MNHEY and CDR2 is SVGAGI. With V trimmed by 4 bases and J by 7 bases, 4 bases remained unmatched. The length of the CDR3 is 14 residues. CDR3 sequence reads: CASSWGQRNSPLHF. The CDR3 DNA reads as TGTGCCAGCAGTTGGGGACAGCGAAATTCACCCCTCCACTTT.

The V call is TRBV5-6, the J call TRBJ2-7, with 8 positions matching TRBD1. The CDR3 extends over 15 amino acids. J was trimmed by 3 bases and V by 7 bases; bases with no gene match: 12. Germline V gene lookup returns CDR1 SGHDT and CDR2 YYEEEE. DNA of the CDR3: TGTGCCAGCGTTCTGGCCCCAGGGGGCCTCTACGAGCAGTACTTC. Translation: CASVLAPGGLYEQYF. Using reference TRBV5-6 and TRBJ2-7 for the parts outside the CDR3, the full variable domain is DAGVTQSPTHLIKTRGQQVTLRCSPKSGHDTVSWYQQALGQGPQFIFQYYEEEERQRGNFPDRFSGHQFPNYSSELNVNALLLGDSALYLCASVLAPGGLYEQYFGPGTRLTVT.

In this sample, this clone is medium-sized (0.01 to 0.1%). This sequence joins TRBV9 and TRBJ2-1, with TRBD2 matching 8 bases. V gave up 0 bases and J gave up 5 bases; unmatched junction bases: 4. The CDR3 loop spans 15 amino acids. Germline V CDR1 and CDR2: SGDLS, YYNGEE. The CDR3 sequence: CASSVVAGGHNEQFF. As DNA, the CDR3 is TGTGCCAGCAGCGTAGTGGCGGGGGGACACAATGAGCAGTTCTTC.

The chain is built from TRBV4-3 and TRBJ2-7, with TRBD1 identical over 9 bases. The CDR3 loop spans 16 amino acids. V lost 3 bases and J lost 4; bases outside the gene matches: 10. CDR1 is LGHNA and CDR2 is YSLEER in the germline V gene. The CDR3 loop reads CASSQLQGAGEYEQYF. The CDR3 nucleotides read TGCGCCAGCAGCCAGCTACAGGGGGCTGGTGAATACGAGCAGTACTTC.

This clone was seen a single time. The chain recombines TRBV10-1 with TRBJ2-5; TRBD2 agrees at 15 bases. This CDR3 contains 19 residues. Germline CDR1 WNHNN, CDR2 SYGVQD (reference sequence). V shed 6 bases and J 4 bases; nucleotides not matched to a gene: 15. CDR3 loop: CASRRGLGLAGGCTETQYF. The CDR3 nucleotides are TGCGCCAGCAGAAGGGGTTTGGGACTAGCGGGAGGATGTACAGAGACCCAGTACTTC.

This chain uses TRBV11-3 with TRBJ2-5; 9 bases are a match to TRBD2. The CDR3 covers 16 residues. J lost 0 bases, V lost 3 bases, and 5 bases had no gene match. Germline CDR1 and CDR2: SGHNT and YENEEA. The CDR3 DNA sequence: TGTGCCAGCAGCTTTGGGACTAGCTTGGACCAAGAGACCCAGTACTTC. Translation gives CASSFGTSLDQETQYF.

This clone was observed a handful of times. The genes are TRBV30 and TRBJ1-2; D is possibly TRBD1 (5 bases). There are 15 residues in the CDR3. In germline, CDR1 is GTSNPN, CDR2 SVGIG (reference sequence). The V gene lost 0 bases and the J gene lost 8 bases, with 19 bases spanning the gap. DNA for the CDR3: TGTGCCTGGAGTGTATTCTCTAGGGACCTGAAAGGCTACACCTTC. Its protein is CAWSVFSRDLKGYTF.

This clone was seen only a few times. The chain couples TRBV7-9 to TRBJ1-6, with D perhaps TRBD1 (6 bases). Germline lookup yields CDR1 SEHNR and CDR2 FQNEAQ (reference sequence). Trimming shortened V by 6 bases and J by 5 bases, and 14 bases separated the two germline ends. This CDR3 is built from 15 residues. The CDR3 loop reads CASRVQDSDNSPLHF. The CDR3 coding sequence is TGTGCCAGCAGGGTCCAGGACAGCGATAATTCACCCCTCCACTTT. Full variable domain (missing parts from reference TRBV7-9 and TRBJ1-6): DTGVSQNPRHKITKRGQNVTFRCDPISEHNRLYWYRQTLGQGPEFLTYFQNEAQLEKSRLLSDRFSAERPKGSFSTLEIQRTEQGDSAMYLCASRVQDSDNSPLHFGNGTRLTVT.

This clone was seen only once. This rearrangement joins TRBV12-3 or TRBV12-4 to TRBJ2-1; D is uncertain. There are 13 residues in the CDR3. V lost 1 base to trimming and J lost 9 bases, with 10 bases between them. The DNA for the CDR3 is TGTGCCAGCAGTTTAGGTCACTCGGGTGAGCAGTTCTTC. Residues: CASSLGHSGEQFF.

The chain recombines TRBV15 with TRBJ1-1; D is unclear. The length of the CDR3 is 14 residues. Germline V gene sequence: CDR1 LNHNV, CDR2 YYDKDF (reference sequence). V shed 0 bases and J shed 4 bases, with 9 bases lying between them. The CDR3 here is CATSREGRATEAFF. The CDR3 coding sequence is TGTGCCACCAGCAGAGAAGGAAGGGCCACTGAAGCTTTCTTT.

V gene TRBV6-1 combines with J gene TRBJ1-3; D remains ambiguous. The CDR3 contains 15 residues. Trimming removed 10 bases at V and 3 bases at J, with 19 bases between. Germline-derived CDR1 and CDR2 are MNHNS and SASEGT. As DNA, the CDR3 is TGTGCCACCAGACGGGATTTGGTTAGTGGAAACACCATATATTTT. Protein sequence: CATRRDLVSGNTIYF.

The rearrangement uses TRBV5-4 and TRBJ2-7, with 7 bases fitting TRBD1. The CDR3 extends over 14 amino acids. The J segment lost 1 base and the V segment lost 4 bases, leaving 5 bases of the junction unmatched. Germline values: CDR1 SGHNT, CDR2 YYREEE (reference sequence). The CDR3 bases are TGTGCCAGCAGCCCGGACAGGCGGTCCTACGAGCAGTACTTC. Translating gives CASSPDRRSYEQYF.

On this clone: This sample includes further DNA sequences coding for the same CDR3. The chain employs TRBV5-1 and TRBJ2-3; TRBD2 might be the D (6 bases). V was pared by 2 bases and J by 0 bases, with 13 bases between. Germline loops: CDR1 SGHRS, CDR2 YFSETQ. The CDR3 loop spans 16 amino acids. For the CDR3, the DNA is TGCGCCAGCAGCTTACGCGTGGGGACTAGCACAGATACGCAGTATTTT. It codes for CASSLRVGTSTDTQYF.

In its sample, this clone was seen a few times. This chain links TRBV5-4 with TRBJ2-3; 9 bases map to TRBD1. The length of the CDR3 is 15 residues. Germline V CDR1 and CDR2: SGHNT, YYREEE (reference sequence). With V trimmed by 2 bases and J by 6 bases, 7 bases remained unmatched. CDR3 DNA: TGTGCCAGCAGCTTACCGGGACAGGGTTTCGATACGCAGTATTTT. Protein: CASSLPGQGFDTQYF.

The chain recombines TRBV12-3 or TRBV12-4 with TRBJ2-1; a weak D match, TRBD1 (5 bases). The V and J ends lost 6 bases and 12 bases respectively, with 18 bases between them. This CDR3 is built from 13 residues. The CDR3 region is CASRMTAGSTQFF. In nucleotides, the CDR3 is TGTGCCAGCAGAATGACAGCAGGAAGTACGCAGTTCTTC.